Presented here are 8 T cell receptor beta chains from one specimen sequenced in a study of blood T cell repertoires in COVID-19. The data were produced by immunoSEQ multiplex PCR, yet TCRdb's version contains in-frame clones alone and is incomplete. The sample has about 150,000 clones; roughly four fifths are singletons. The specimen was peripheral blood. The receptors were gathered from a woman aged 55-70 years with acute or convalescent COVID-19.

This clone occurred a few times. The chain employs TRBV6-6 and TRBJ1-1; 8 positions match TRBD1. Per germline, CDR1 MNHNY and CDR2 SVGAGI (reference sequence). The CDR3 runs 13 residues. The V gene end was trimmed by 5 bases and the J gene end by 1 base; junction bases not matched to a gene: 0. For the CDR3, the DNA is TGTGCCAGCAGTGGACAGGGGAACACTGAAGCTTTCTTT. It encodes CASSGQGNTEAFF.

The chain is built from TRBV2 and TRBJ2-1, with 8 bases lining up with TRBD2. The CDR3 spans 16 residues. Germline lookup yields CDR1 SNHLY and CDR2 FYNNEI. V gave up 6 bases and J gave up 6 bases; unmatched junction bases: 13. CDR3 in DNA: TGTGCCAGCAGGACCCGGGGGGGGCTTATCGGCAATGAGCAGTTCTTC. Residues: CASRTRGGLIGNEQFF.

The chain joins TRBV6-1 to TRBJ2-6; no clear D gene. V was clipped by 2 bases and J by 6 bases, with 8 bases between them. CDR3 length: 14 residues. Germline loops: CDR1 MNHNS, CDR2 SASEGT. The CDR3, as DNA: TGTGCCAGCAGTGAACAGATTAAGGCCAACGTCCTGACTTTC. Encoded protein: CASSEQIKANVLTF.

This clone has a single count. V usage is TRBV27 and J usage is TRBJ2-2, with D possibly TRBD1 on 5 matching bases. Trimming took off 2 bases at V and 4 bases at J, with 14 bases between the two ends. CDR1 MNHEY and CDR2 SMNVEV come from the germline V gene (reference sequence). This CDR3 contains 16 residues. CDR3 nucleotides: TGTGCCAGCAGTTTAGCTCCCCCCCAGGGCACCGGGGAGCTGTTTTTT. Its protein is CASSLAPPQGTGELFF.

This chain joins TRBV5-5 and TRBJ1-5; TRBD1 might be the D (5 bases). Trimming left V 3 bases short and J 5 bases short, with 18 bases between. Looked up from germline, CDR1 is SGHKS and CDR2 is YYEKEE (reference sequence). The CDR3 is 16 residues long. The CDR3 is CASSSELSQGYQPQHF. The CDR3 region has the DNA TGTGCCAGCAGCTCGGAACTCAGCCAGGGCTATCAGCCCCAGCATTTT.

In its sample, this clone was seen a few times. The V and J genes are TRBV4-1 and TRBJ2-3; tentatively, D is TRBD2 (7 bases). V was pared by 4 bases and J by 0 bases, with 11 bases between. Looked up from germline, CDR1 is MGHRA and CDR2 is YSYEKL. This CDR3 has 15 amino acids. The CDR3, as DNA: TGCGCCAGCAGCCGGGGGGGCGCTAGCACAGATACGCAGTATTTT. It encodes CASSRGGASTDTQYF.

The chain combines TRBV27 with TRBJ1-5; 8 bases are shared with TRBD1. The CDR3 spans 17 residues. In germline, CDR1 is MNHEY, CDR2 SMNVEV (reference sequence). The J segment lost 2 bases and the V segment lost 5 bases, leaving 11 bases of the junction unmatched. CDR3 residues: CASSTGQGRNGNQPQHF. CDR3 nucleotide sequence: TGTGCCAGCAGTACCGGACAGGGCAGGAACGGCAATCAGCCCCAGCATTTT.

This chain connects TRBV27 to TRBJ2-7, with 10 bases that match TRBD1. Germline assignment: CDR1 MNHEY and CDR2 SMNVEV (reference sequence). With V trimmed by 0 bases and J by 1 base, 6 bases remained unmatched. The CDR3 totals 17 residues. The CDR3 DNA reads TGTGCCAGCAGTTTATCCATGGGGACAGGGGTTTCCTACGAGCAGTACTTC. Its translation: CASSLSMGTGVSYEQYF.